These 28 T cell receptor beta chains share one sample of origin, sequenced in a study of regulatory T cells in long-lasting Graves disease. Time point here: persistent/refractory GD, antithyroid drugs over 5 years with positive TRAb. PBMC-derived RNA was used for the TCR library. Sequencing libraries for TCR beta were prepared with iRepertoire HTBI primers and Arm-PCR of CDR3 regions. From the multiplex PCR reads, TCRdb called clonotypes with MiXCR, one entry per CDR3 protein. This repertoire shows 250,000 to 300,000 distinct CDR3 sequences, 22% found once; its top ten account for around three fifths. The sample was peripheral blood mononuclear cells (PBMCs), taken when the disease was refractory, from a patient treated with antithyroid drugs. The receptor set was obtained from a female donor with Graves disease.

This clonotype was counted many times. This rearrangement joins TRBV29-1 to TRBJ1-1; 8 bases align to TRBD1. The CDR3 length is 13 residues. The V segment lost 6 bases and the J segment 5 bases; nucleotides outside the gene matches: 8. The germline gives CDR1 SQVTM, CDR2 ANQGSEA. The CDR3 coding sequence is TGCAGCGTCCAGACAGGGGAGGGTACTGAAGCTTTCTTT. It encodes CSVQTGEGTEAFF. Supplemented by reference TRBV29-1 and TRBJ1-1, the full variable domain reads SAVISQKPSRDICQRGTSLTIQCQVDSQVTMMFWYRQQPGQSLTLIATANQGSEATYESGFVIDKFPISRPNLTFSTLTVSNMSPEDSSIYLCSVQTGEGTEAFFGQGTRLTVV.

This clonotype was observed many times. The chain employs TRBV6-1 and TRBJ1-2, with 7 bases that match TRBD1. The length of the CDR3 is 15 residues. J gave up 2 bases and V 6 bases, and 9 bases lay outside the gene matches. CDR1 and CDR2 (germline): MNHNS, SASEGT. CDR3 nucleotides: TGTGCCAGCAGCCCCTCAGGGGGGACAAACTATGGCTACACCTTC. Translated: CASSPSGGTNYGYTF.

This clonotype was detected many times. The rearrangement uses TRBV24-1 and TRBJ2-5, with D possibly being TRBD1 (5 bases). Germline V gene lookup returns CDR1 KGHDR and CDR2 SFDVKD. This CDR3 has 19 residues. V was shortened by 4 bases and J by 2 bases, with 25 bases between the two germline ends. The CDR3 DNA reads as TGTGCCACCAGTGACCCCTCCCGCCTTGGTCAGGGAAGACAAGAGACCCAGTACTTC. This codes for CATSDPSRLGQGRQETQYF.

The CDR3 region has the DNA TGTGCCAGCAGCCTCAGACAGGGTCTCTACGAGCAGTACTTC. It yields the protein CASSLRQGLYEQYF. This chain uses TRBV7-2 with TRBJ2-7; 7 nucleotides line up with TRBD1. Germline assignment: CDR1 SGHTA and CDR2 FQGNSA. V trimming: 5 bases; J trimming: 3 bases; junction bases outside the gene matches: 7. This CDR3 region has 14 residues.

This clonotype appeared a few times. V and J are TRBV15 and TRBJ2-7, with D perhaps matching TRBD1 (5 bases). V lost 1 base and J 1 base, leaving 11 bases between the germline ends. Germline V gives CDR1 LNHNV, CDR2 YYDKDF (reference sequence). The CDR3 length is 15 residues. The DNA of the CDR3 is TGTGCCACCAGCAGAGTAAGTGGGGCTTCCTACGAGCAGTACTTC. Amino acids: CATSRVSGASYEQYF.

The chain couples TRBV6-1 to TRBJ2-6, with D hard to call. From germline, CDR1 is MNHNS and CDR2 SASEGT. V lost 4 bases to trimming and J lost 1 base, with 5 bases between them. The CDR3 is 14 residues long. DNA for the CDR3: TGTGCCAGCAGTGTGGAATCTGGGGCCAACGTCCTGACTTTC. It encodes CASSVESGANVLTF.

The chain combines TRBV15 with TRBJ2-7, with D possibly TRBD1 on 6 matching bases. CDR1 and CDR2 from the germline V gene are LNHNV and YYDKDF (reference sequence). Deletions cut 0 bases from V and 5 bases from J, with 17 bases between. The CDR3 covers 16 residues. CDR3 sequence (DNA): TGTGCCACCAGCAGAGACCGCGACAGGACAGTCGACGAGCAGTACTTC. It encodes CATSRDRDRTVDEQYF.

This clonotype turned up a few times. The chain has TRBV7-9 and TRBJ2-7; a possible D gene is TRBD2 (6 bases). Between the trimmed V and J ends, which lost 0 bases and 2 bases, there was a span of 14 bases. The CDR3 contains 16 residues. Germline V gene data show CDR1 as SEHNR and CDR2 as FQNEAQ (reference sequence). CDR3 amino acids: CASSLASGGPPYEQYF. CDR3 bases: TGTGCCAGCAGCTTAGCGAGCGGAGGGCCTCCCTACGAGCAGTACTTC.

J is TRBJ1-2 and V is TRBV18; perhaps TRBD1 as D (5 bases). The CDR3 length is 13 residues. Germline loops: CDR1 KGHSH, CDR2 LQKENI. V lost 3 bases to trimming and J lost 2 bases, with 7 bases between them. The CDR3 nucleotides read TGTGCCAGCTCACCCCGGGACAACTATGGCTACACCTTC. Protein sequence: CASSPRDNYGYTF.

This clonotype has more than one count but fewer than ten. The rearrangement uses TRBV29-1 and TRBJ2-5, with TRBD1 as a possible D gene (5 bases). The germline V gene encodes CDR1 SQVTM and CDR2 ANQGSEA. The CDR3 runs 13 residues. V lost 5 bases to trimming and J lost 3 bases, with 13 bases between them. The CDR3 DNA sequence: TGCAGCGTTTTGGGTCAGGGCGAAGAGACCCAGTACTTC. It translates to CSVLGQGEETQYF.

This clonotype has more than one count but fewer than ten. This chain uses TRBV27 with TRBJ1-1; no firm D call. Germline-derived CDR1 and CDR2 are MNHEY and SMNVEV (reference sequence). The CDR3 length is 15 residues. Trimming cost V 2 bases and J 6 bases, with 16 bases left between them. Here the CDR3 DNA reads TGTGCCAGCAGTTTACGCTGGGAGCCAGTGTCTGAAGCTTTCTTT. Its protein product is CASSLRWEPVSEAFF.

This clonotype showed up many times. The CDR3 nucleotides are TGTGCCAGCAGCCAAAATTCGGACAGGGGAAATTCACCCCTCCACTTT. This translates into CASSQNSDRGNSPLHF. V is TRBV3-1 and J is TRBJ1-6, with 9 bases that match TRBD1. V lost 2 bases, J lost 7 bases, and 6 bases stayed unmatched. The length of the CDR3 is 16 residues. Germline CDR1 is LGHDT and CDR2 is YNNKEL (reference sequence).

In nucleotides, the CDR3 is TGTGCCAGCAACCCAACAGCCCGCCCGGGACATGAGACCCAGTACTTC. This codes for CASNPTARPGHETQYF. The chain has TRBV7-9 and TRBJ2-5; the D gene is possibly TRBD1 (6 bases). V shed 7 bases and J shed 5 bases, with 23 bases lying between them. CDR3 length equals 16 residues. Germline-derived CDR1 and CDR2 are SEHNR and FQNEAQ (reference sequence).

This clonotype has a handful of counts. This chain joins TRBV28 and TRBJ1-5; 7 nucleotides match TRBD1. From germline, CDR1 is MDHEN and CDR2 SYDVKM. There are 14 residues in the CDR3. V dropped 5 bases and J dropped 7; count of bases not matched to a gene: 8. In DNA form, the CDR3 reads TGTGCCAGCAGTCCTACGACAGGGAACCAGCCCCAGCATTTT. This encodes CASSPTTGNQPQHF.

The V and J genes are TRBV11-3 and TRBJ2-1; tentatively, D is TRBD2 (5 bases). The CDR3 extends over 15 amino acids. Deletions cut 5 bases from V and 4 bases from J, with 15 bases between. Germline V gene lookup returns CDR1 SGHNT and CDR2 YENEEA. CDR3 coding DNA: TGTGCCAGCAGCCTAGGCGGAGCGGCTTACAATGAGCAGTTCTTC. This codes for CASSLGGAAYNEQFF. The full variable domain, rest sourced from reference TRBV11-3 and TRBJ2-1, is EAGVVQSPRYKIIEKKQPVAFWCNPISGHNTLYWYLQNLGQGPELLIRYENEEAVDDSQLPKDRFSAERLKGVDSTLKIQPAELGDSAVYLCASSLGGAAYNEQFFGPGTRLTVL.

This clonotype was observed many times. This chain connects TRBV28 to TRBJ2-7, with 10 bases identical to TRBD2. Per the germline V gene, CDR1 is MDHEN and CDR2 is SYDVKM. V lost 5 bases, J lost 0 bases, and 4 bases stayed unmatched. The CDR3 totals 15 residues. This CDR3 is CASSPVAGGSYEQYF. CDR3 DNA sequence: TGTGCCAGCAGTCCCGTAGCGGGAGGCTCCTACGAGCAGTACTTC.

This clonotype showed up many times. J is TRBJ1-1 and V is TRBV11-2, with D hard to call. Germline V gives CDR1 SGHAT, CDR2 FQNNGV. The CDR3 length is 14 residues. Deletions cut 3 bases from V and 0 bases from J, with 8 bases between. The DNA for the CDR3 is TGTGCCAGCAGCTTTCAAGTCATGAACACTGAAGCTTTCTTT. This gives the protein CASSFQVMNTEAFF.

In this sample, this clonotype turned up many times. This chain links TRBV12-3 or TRBV12-4 with TRBJ1-1; D gene uncertain. Between the trimmed V and J ends, which lost 1 base and 7 bases, there was a span of 7 bases. This CDR3 has 12 amino acids. CDR3 bases: TGTGCCAGCAGTTTAGAGGAATATGAAGCTTTCTTT. It encodes CASSLEEYEAFF.

The chain uses TRBV20-1 and TRBJ1-1; no reliable D call. With 5 bases removed from V and 0 bases from J, the gap between germline ends came to 10 bases. The CDR3 length is 13 residues. Germline V gene sequence: CDR1 DFQATT, CDR2 SNEGSKA (reference sequence). As DNA, the CDR3 is TGCAGTGCTCGCAGGTCCATGAACACTGAAGCTTTCTTT. Amino acid sequence: CSARRSMNTEAFF.

Ten or more counts support this clonotype. The CDR3 region has the DNA TGTGCCAGCTCACAAACAGGCGATTCACCCCTCCACTTT. It codes for CASSQTGDSPLHF. The chain is built from TRBV18 and TRBJ1-6; maybe TRBD1 (5 bases). This CDR3 has 13 residues. Germline CDR1 KGHSH, CDR2 LQKENI. V lost 4 bases to trimming and J lost 8 bases, with 9 bases between them.

In this sample, this clonotype turned up many times. This rearrangement joins TRBV28 to TRBJ2-2; no clear D. Germline lookup yields CDR1 MDHEN and CDR2 SYDVKM. Trimming stripped 2 bases from V and 6 bases from J, with 13 bases between. This CDR3 has 15 residues. The CDR3 DNA is TGTGCCAGCAGTTTAAGAGGAGTAGTGCCCGGGGAGCTGTTTTTT. Translated: CASSLRGVVPGELFF.

This clonotype has only a few counts. The gene calls are TRBV6-5 and TRBJ2-7, with D possibly TRBD2 on 6 matching bases. The CDR3 length is 16 residues. V dropped 2 bases and J dropped 0 bases, with 14 bases sitting between them. From germline, CDR1 is MNHEY and CDR2 SVGAGI. The CDR3 here is CASSYDGRSSSYEQYF. CDR3 DNA sequence: TGTGCCAGCAGTTACGACGGGAGAAGTAGCTCCTACGAGCAGTACTTC.

This clonotype has at least ten counts. A much larger clone is a single base away; this may be a read error. This chain connects TRBV27 to TRBJ2-5; 9 nucleotides match TRBD1. Germline V gene sequence: CDR1 MNHEY, CDR2 SMNVEV (reference sequence). J was trimmed by 6 bases and V by 3 bases; bases with no gene match: 2. This CDR3 contains 13 residues. The CDR3 DNA sequence: TGTGCCAGCAGTTTGGACAGGGGAAAGACCCAGTACTTC. The encoded protein is CASSLDRGKTQYF.

The chain is built from TRBV5-4 and TRBJ2-7; D possibly matches TRBD1 or TRBD2 (5 bases each). Germline CDR1 is SGHNT and CDR2 is YYREEE (reference sequence). This CDR3 has 14 residues. V dropped 1 base and J dropped 3 bases, with 11 bases sitting between them. The CDR3 loop reads CASSLTGTNYEQYF. In nucleotides, the CDR3 is TGTGCCAGCAGCTTGACCGGGACCAACTACGAGCAGTACTTC.

Notes on this clonotype: Mismatch with germline at one junction end may stem from a read error. The genes are TRBV7-9 and TRBJ2-5; the D gene is possibly TRBD2 (5 bases). The CDR3 length is 15 residues. Germline CDR1 is SEHNR and CDR2 is FQNEAQ (reference sequence). Here the CDR3 reads CAGSFPPGGQETQYF. The CDR3 DNA sequence: TGTGCCGGCAGCTTTCCCCCCGGCGGGCAAGAGACCCAGTACTTC.

This clonotype was observed a handful of times. The chain combines TRBV11-2 with TRBJ2-2; 9 positions agree with TRBD1. The CDR3 covers 15 residues. In germline, CDR1 is SGHAT, CDR2 FQNNGV. V trimming: 5 bases; J trimming: 4 bases; junction bases outside the gene matches: 5. CDR3 sequence reads: CASSTNRGRTGELFF. CDR3 bases: TGTGCCAGCAGCACTAACAGGGGGCGCACCGGGGAGCTGTTTTTT.

The chain carries TRBV28 and TRBJ2-1; 7 bases are shared with TRBD1. Germline V gene lookup returns CDR1 MDHEN and CDR2 SYDVKM. With V trimmed by 4 bases and J by 5 bases, 8 bases remained unmatched. CDR3 size: 15 residues. The CDR3 is CASSSYRGRNNEQFF. The DNA for the CDR3 is TGTGCCAGCAGTTCGTACAGGGGTCGGAACAATGAGCAGTTCTTC.

This clonotype came up many times. V is TRBV24-1 and J is TRBJ1-2; perhaps TRBD1 as D (5 bases). The CDR3 runs 13 residues. V lost 0 bases and J 8 bases, leaving 9 bases between the germline ends. Looked up from germline, CDR1 is KGHDR and CDR2 is SFDVKD. This CDR3 is CATSDLQGDGYTF. The CDR3 DNA is TGTGCCACCAGTGATTTGCAAGGGGACGGCTACACCTTC.